These 17 T cell receptor beta chains share one sample of origin, sequenced in a study of cytomegalovirus exposure and HLA in healthy donors. 13 Jbeta primers and 60 Vbeta primers were used for the PCR. The assay was immunoSEQ multiplex PCR, and TCRdb's table has in-frame clones only and misses some. In all, the sample yields 70,000 to 100,000 clones. The sample consisted of PBMCs. Every receptor here comes from a young man in good health and CMV-seropositive.

The J gene is TRBJ1-2, the V gene TRBV4-1; the match to TRBD1 covers 7 bases. Losses at the gene ends were 0 bases for V and 4 bases for J; bases not matched to a gene: 11. Germline V lookup: CDR1 MGHRA, CDR2 YSYEKL. This CDR3 has 17 residues. CDR3 coding DNA: TGCGCCAGCAGCCAAGACAGCCTAGGGGGCAGGGGCTATGGCTACACCTTC. Residues: CASSQDSLGGRGYGYTF.

The J gene is TRBJ2-7, the V gene TRBV7-6; 9 positions agree with TRBD1. Losses at the gene ends were 3 bases for V and 6 bases for J; bases not matched to a gene: 6. The germline V gene encodes CDR1 SGHVS and CDR2 FNYEAQ. The CDR3 spans 14 residues. The CDR3 coding sequence is TGTGCCAGCAGCTTCACAGGGGGCTCTCCCGAGCAGTACTTC. It translates to CASSFTGGSPEQYF.

The V and J genes are TRBV6-5 and TRBJ2-7, with 7 positions matching TRBD2. The J segment lost 2 bases and the V segment lost 4 bases, leaving 5 bases of the junction unmatched. The germline V gene has CDR1 MNHEY and CDR2 SVGAGI. The length of the CDR3 is 14 residues. In DNA form, the CDR3 reads TGTGCCAGCAGTTTACTTACTAGCGCCTACGAGCAGTACTTC. As protein: CASSLLTSAYEQYF.

This rearrangement joins TRBV10-1 to TRBJ2-7, with TRBD2 as a possible D gene (5 bases). Trimming stripped 3 bases from V and 0 bases from J, with 15 bases between. CDR3 length: 16 residues. Germline-derived CDR1 and CDR2 are WNHNN and SYGVQD (reference sequence). CDR3 amino acids: CASSDFLTGSSYEQYF. In nucleotides, the CDR3 is TGCGCCAGCAGTGATTTTTTGACGGGGAGCTCCTACGAGCAGTACTTC.

The chain is built from TRBV5-1 and TRBJ1-3; D ambiguous. This CDR3 has 15 amino acids. Germline V gene data show CDR1 as SGHRS and CDR2 as YFSETQ. V lost 0 bases and J 0 bases, leaving 7 bases between the germline ends. CDR3 coding DNA: TGCGCCAGCAGCTTGGCCGGTTACTCTGGAAACACCATATATTTT. This gives the protein CASSLAGYSGNTIYF.

This sequence joins TRBV4-1 and TRBJ2-1; unclear D gene. This CDR3 has 14 residues. The V gene's germline CDR1 is MGHRA and CDR2 YSYEKL. Trimming pared 1 base from V and 5 bases from J, leaving 9 bases between. In DNA form, the CDR3 reads TGCGCCAGCAGCCAAGTGGAGAGGAACAATGAGCAGTTCTTC. It translates to CASSQVERNNEQFF.

The chain links TRBV27 to TRBJ1-2; D might be TRBD1 (6 bases). The CDR3 has 14 residues. With 6 bases removed from V and 1 base from J, the gap between germline ends came to 12 bases. CDR1 and CDR2 (germline): MNHEY, SMNVEV (reference sequence). CDR3 bases: TGTGCCAGCAGGGGCGGACAGAGTAACTATGGCTACACCTTC. Its translation is CASRGGQSNYGYTF.

The chain carries TRBV9 and TRBJ2-1; 10 positions agree with TRBD2. CDR1 is SGDLS, CDR2 YYNGEE, per germline. There are 15 residues in the CDR3. Germline trimming cut 2 bases from V and 8 bases from J; bases unmatched to any gene: 7. For the CDR3, the DNA is TGTGCCAGCAGCGTCGAGCGGGGGGGTGGGGATGAGCAGTTCTTC. It yields the protein CASSVERGGGDEQFF.

The chain is built from TRBV5-1 and TRBJ2-1; unclear D gene. The CDR3 spans 13 residues. V dropped 5 bases and J dropped 4 bases, with 10 bases sitting between them. Germline-derived CDR1 and CDR2 are SGHRS and YFSETQ. In nucleotides, the CDR3 is TGCGCCAGCAGTTATGACAAGTACAATGAGCAGTTCTTC. Amino acid sequence: CASSYDKYNEQFF.

This sequence joins TRBV6-1 and TRBJ2-2; D is ambiguous. Germline CDR1 reads MNHNS; CDR2 reads SASEGT. The germline V and J ends were trimmed by 6 bases and 5 bases, with 10 bases remaining between them. This CDR3 spans 13 amino acids. CDR3 in DNA: TGTGCCAGCAGAGGCCCGACTACCGGGGAGCTGTTTTTT. Translation: CASRGPTTGELFF.

V is TRBV29-1 and J is TRBJ1-2; tentatively, D is TRBD1 (5 bases). Deletions cut 4 bases from V and 8 bases from J, with 26 bases between. Germline lookup yields CDR1 SQVTM and CDR2 ANQGSEA. CDR3 length: 16 residues. The CDR3 DNA sequence: TGCAGCGTTGGGGCTACCGGGACTCCCAAACGGAAGGGCTACACCTTC. It yields the protein CSVGATGTPKRKGYTF.

The rearrangement uses TRBV20-1 and TRBJ2-1; no reliable D call. The CDR3 length is 11 residues. Germline V lookup: CDR1 DFQATT, CDR2 SNEGSKA (reference sequence). Trimming took 6 bases from V and 5 from J, leaving 8 bases between them. As DNA, the CDR3 is TGCAGTGCGGTACTGAACAATGAGCAGTTCTTC. Protein: CSAVLNNEQFF.

The gene calls are TRBV27 and TRBJ2-7; TRBD2 matches at 13 bases. The CDR3 extends over 17 amino acids. Looked up from germline, CDR1 is MNHEY and CDR2 is SMNVEV (reference sequence). With V trimmed by 3 bases and J by 2 bases, 7 bases remained unmatched. The CDR3 is CASSFRTSGRLAYEQYF. In DNA, the CDR3 is TGTGCCAGCAGTTTCCGGACTAGCGGGAGATTAGCCTACGAGCAGTACTTC.

The chain has TRBV18 and TRBJ2-7, with D unclear. CDR3 length equals 13 residues. Between the trimmed V and J ends, which lost 0 bases and 3 bases, there was a span of 6 bases. Germline values: CDR1 KGHSH, CDR2 LQKENI. The DNA for the CDR3 is TGTGCCAGCTCACCACCTGCCAGCTACGAGCAGTACTTC. Its translation is CASSPPASYEQYF.

The rearrangement uses TRBV7-9 and TRBJ2-7; D perhaps matches TRBD1 (6 bases). Germline V gene data show CDR1 as SEHNR and CDR2 as FQNEAQ (reference sequence). The CDR3 is 14 residues long. V was shortened by 4 bases and J by 5 bases, with 15 bases between the two germline ends. CDR3 sequence: CASSSSGVIDEQYF. In nucleotides, the CDR3 is TGTGCCAGCAGCTCCTCAGGGGTCATCGACGAGCAGTACTTC.

V and J are TRBV4-2 and TRBJ1-1, with D hard to call. The CDR3 has 12 residues. Deletions cut 2 bases from V and 3 bases from J, with 4 bases between. The germline V gene has CDR1 LGHNA and CDR2 YNFKEQ. The CDR3 coding sequence is TGTGCCAGCAGCCAACTCGACACTGAAGCTTTCTTT. Encoded protein: CASSQLDTEAFF.

The V call is TRBV5-4, the J call TRBJ1-2; 11 positions agree with TRBD1. Germline V lookup: CDR1 SGHNT, CDR2 YYREEE (reference sequence). V lost 5 bases, J lost 8 bases, and 8 bases stayed unmatched. This CDR3 has 14 residues. CDR3 in DNA: TGTGCCAGCAGTCGGATGGACAGGGGGCTCGGCTACACCTTC. Protein sequence: CASSRMDRGLGYTF.